These 13 T cell receptor beta chains originate from one sample sequenced in a study of blood T cell repertoires in COVID-19. The repertoire was sequenced with immunoSEQ multiplex PCR; TCRdb's copy has only in-frame clones and lacks some. Among around 380,000 clones, about four fifths were seen once, and the ten largest hold around 1%. Material: peripheral blood. These TCRs come from a human donor with acute or convalescent COVID-19. The donor label of this sample is uncertain.

The V and J genes are TRBV7-2 and TRBJ2-3, with 8 bases fitting TRBD1. V was pared by 2 bases and J by 6 bases, with 19 bases of the junction left unmatched. Germline V gene sequence: CDR1 SGHTA, CDR2 FQGNSA. This CDR3 has 19 residues. The CDR3 DNA is TGTGCCAGCAGCTTACCTGACAGGGGTTTTGGCCCCGTACTGGATACGCAGTATTTT. The encoded protein is CASSLPDRGFGPVLDTQYF.

This chain uses TRBV6-6 with TRBJ2-2; 8 bases are a match to TRBD2. The V gene end was trimmed by 5 bases and the J gene end by 6 bases; junction bases not matched to a gene: 14. Germline CDR1 and CDR2: MNHNY and SVGAGI (reference sequence). CDR3 size: 17 residues. The CDR3 coding sequence is TGTGCCAGCAGTCGCGTAGCGGTAGCGGGGAGGTCCGGGGAGCTGTTTTTT. Residues: CASSRVAVAGRSGELFF.

This rearrangement joins TRBV4-1 to TRBJ2-7; D may be TRBD2 (5 bases). This CDR3 is built from 14 residues. With 1 base removed from V and 6 bases from J, the gap between germline ends came to 13 bases. CDR1 and CDR2 (germline): MGHRA, YSYEKL. The CDR3 bases are TGCGCCAGCAGCCAAGGTAGGCTAGCCATCGAGCAGTACTTC. As protein: CASSQGRLAIEQYF.

The table lists this clone with a count of one. The CDR3 region has the DNA TGTGCCAGCTCACTCGCCTCGTCCTCAGGGGGCAGTAACTATGGCTACACCTTC. Residues: CASSLASSSGGSNYGYTF. The chain joins TRBV18 to TRBJ1-2, with 8 bases aligning to TRBD1. This CDR3 is 18 amino acids long. Germline CDR1 reads KGHSH; CDR2 reads LQKENI. V lost 4 bases to trimming and J lost 1 base; unmatched junction nucleotides: 14.

V gene TRBV24-1 combines with J gene TRBJ2-7; the D gene is possibly TRBD2 (6 bases). CDR3 size: 16 residues. Germline assignment: CDR1 KGHDR and CDR2 SFDVKD. V dropped 2 bases and J dropped 0 bases, with 13 bases sitting between them. CDR3 region: CATSDYMAGCSYEQYF. The CDR3 DNA reads TGTGCCACCAGTGATTACATGGCGGGGTGCTCCTACGAGCAGTACTTC.

Remarks on this clone: This same CDR3 is encoded by further DNA sequences in the sample. The chain combines TRBV18 with TRBJ1-2; 7 positions match TRBD1. Losses at the gene ends were 3 bases for V and 2 bases for J; bases not matched to a gene: 0. Germline-derived CDR1 and CDR2 are KGHSH and LQKENI. CDR3 length: 13 residues. In DNA form, the CDR3 reads TGTGCCAGCTCACCGACAGGGAACTATGGCTACACCTTC. Residues: CASSPTGNYGYTF.

CDR3 coding DNA: TGTGCCAGCTGCAAAGACTGGGACAGGGAACTAGCGGAGTCCTACGAGCAGTACTTC. It specifies CASCKDWDRELAESYEQYF. The chain links TRBV21-1 to TRBJ2-7; TRBD1, the table's D call, lacks a check against the DNA. TRBV21-1 is termed a pseudogene. The CDR3 length is 19 residues.

CDR3 loop: CAISENLPSVSGNTIYF. CDR3 sequence (DNA): TGTGCCATCAGTGAGAATCTACCCAGCGTCTCTGGAAACACCATATATTTT. The V gene is TRBV10-3, the J gene TRBJ1-3; D not certain. Trimming cost V 2 bases and J 0 bases, with 14 bases left between them. The CDR3 totals 17 residues. Per germline, CDR1 ENHRY and CDR2 SYGVKD.

The rearrangement links TRBV5-1 to TRBJ2-5; the D gene is possibly TRBD2 (6 bases). V dropped 1 base and J dropped 5 bases, with 12 bases sitting between them. CDR3 length equals 14 residues. Germline V lookup: CDR1 SGHRS, CDR2 YFSETQ. CDR3 sequence reads: CASSLSGVGETQYF. DNA of the CDR3: TGCGCCAGCAGCTTGTCGGGGGTCGGGGAGACCCAGTACTTC.

J is TRBJ2-6 and V is TRBV30; tentatively, D is TRBD1 (5 bases). Germline-derived CDR1 and CDR2 are GTSNPN and SVGIG (reference sequence). V was trimmed by 7 bases and J by 0 bases, leaving 10 bases between them. The CDR3 has 14 amino acids. In DNA form, the CDR3 reads TGTGCCTCGCCTGGGGCCTCTGGGGCCAACGTCCTGACTTTC. It yields the protein CASPGASGANVLTF.

This chain links TRBV14 with TRBJ1-2; 7 positions agree with TRBD1. The V segment lost 3 bases and the J segment 5 bases; nucleotides outside the gene matches: 6. Germline V lookup: CDR1 SGHDN, CDR2 FVKESK. The CDR3 has 14 residues. In nucleotides, the CDR3 is TGTGCCAGCAGCCAGCAGGGGGTCCCGTATGGCTACACCTTC. Its protein product is CASSQQGVPYGYTF.

The chain is built from TRBV27 and TRBJ1-2; no clear D. The CDR3 contains 15 residues. V was cut by 5 bases and J by 1 base, with 14 bases left in between. CDR1 is MNHEY, CDR2 SMNVEV, per germline (reference sequence). The chain's CDR3 is CASSPLTIINYGYTF. The DNA of the CDR3 is TGTGCCAGCAGTCCCCTGACTATAATTAACTATGGCTACACCTTC.

This rearrangement joins TRBV7-2 to TRBJ1-4, with a weak D call TRBD1 (6 bases). Germline V gives CDR1 SGHTA, CDR2 FQGNSA. This CDR3 contains 15 residues. V gave up 7 bases and J gave up 7 bases, with 19 bases separating them. The CDR3 DNA reads as TGTGCCAGCAACGAAGACAGGATGTCGACTGAAAAACTGTTTTTT. Its translation: CASNEDRMSTEKLFF.